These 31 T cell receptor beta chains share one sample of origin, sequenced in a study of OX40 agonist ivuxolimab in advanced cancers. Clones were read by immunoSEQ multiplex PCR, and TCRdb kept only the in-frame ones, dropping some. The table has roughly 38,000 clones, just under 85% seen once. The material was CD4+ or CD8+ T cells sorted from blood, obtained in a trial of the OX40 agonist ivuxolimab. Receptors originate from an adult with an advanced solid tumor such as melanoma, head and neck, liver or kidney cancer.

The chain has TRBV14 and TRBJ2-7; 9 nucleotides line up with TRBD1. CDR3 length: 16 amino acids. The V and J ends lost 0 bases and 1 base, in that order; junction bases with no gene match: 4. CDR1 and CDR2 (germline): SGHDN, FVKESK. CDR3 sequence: CASSQDGTGRSYEQYF. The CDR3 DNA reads TGTGCCAGCAGCCAAGACGGGACAGGGCGGTCCTACGAGCAGTACTTC.

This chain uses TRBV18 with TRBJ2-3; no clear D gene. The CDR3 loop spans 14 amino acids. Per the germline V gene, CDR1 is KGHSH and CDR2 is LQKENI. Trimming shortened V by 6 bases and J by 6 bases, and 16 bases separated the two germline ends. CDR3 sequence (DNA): TGTGCCAGCTCCCCCCCGGCCCACCCGGATACGCAGTATTTT. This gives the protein CASSPPAHPDTQYF.

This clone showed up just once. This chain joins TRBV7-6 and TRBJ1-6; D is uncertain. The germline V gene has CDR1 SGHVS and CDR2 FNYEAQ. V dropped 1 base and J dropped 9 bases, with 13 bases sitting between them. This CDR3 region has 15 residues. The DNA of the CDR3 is TGTGCCAGCAGCTTAGGGCAGGCTGACTCTTCACCCCTCCACTTT. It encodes CASSLGQADSSPLHF. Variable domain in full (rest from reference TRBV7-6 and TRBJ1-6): GAGVSQSPRYKVTKRGQDVALRCDPISGHVSLYWYRQALGQGPEFLTYFNYEAQQDKSGLPNDRFSAERPEGSISTLTIQRTEQRDSAMYRCASSLGQADSSPLHFGNGTRLTVT.

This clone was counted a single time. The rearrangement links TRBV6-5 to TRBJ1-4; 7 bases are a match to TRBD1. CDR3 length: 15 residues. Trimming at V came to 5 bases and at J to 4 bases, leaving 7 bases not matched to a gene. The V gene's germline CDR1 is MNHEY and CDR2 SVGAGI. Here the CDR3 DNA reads TGTGCCAGCAGTAACCAGGGGGGGATTAATGAAAAACTGTTTTTT. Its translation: CASSNQGGINEKLFF.

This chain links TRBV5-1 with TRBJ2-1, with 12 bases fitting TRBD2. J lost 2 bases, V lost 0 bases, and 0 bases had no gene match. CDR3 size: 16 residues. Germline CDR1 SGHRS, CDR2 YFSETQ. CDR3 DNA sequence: TGCGCCAGCAGCTTGGGACTAGCGGGAGCCTACAATGAGCAGTTCTTC. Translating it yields CASSLGLAGAYNEQFF.

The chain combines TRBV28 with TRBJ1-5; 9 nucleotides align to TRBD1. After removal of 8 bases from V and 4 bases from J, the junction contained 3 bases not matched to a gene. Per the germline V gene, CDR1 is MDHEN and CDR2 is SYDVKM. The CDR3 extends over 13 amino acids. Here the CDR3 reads CASGTGRNQPQHF. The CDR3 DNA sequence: TGTGCCAGCGGGACAGGGCGAAATCAGCCCCAGCATTTT.

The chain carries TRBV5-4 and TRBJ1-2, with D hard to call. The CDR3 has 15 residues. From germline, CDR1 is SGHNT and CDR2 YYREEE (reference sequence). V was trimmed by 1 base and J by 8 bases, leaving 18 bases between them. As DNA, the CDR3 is TGTGCCAGCAGCTTGTCAGGATTCCGGCTATGGGGCTACACCTTC. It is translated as CASSLSGFRLWGYTF. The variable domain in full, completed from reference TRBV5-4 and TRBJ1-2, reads ETGVTQSPTHLIKTRGQQVTLRCSSQSGHNTVSWYQQALGQGPQFIFQYYREEENGRGNFPPRFSGLQFPNYSSELNVNALELDDSALYLCASSLSGFRLWGYTFGSGTRLTVV.

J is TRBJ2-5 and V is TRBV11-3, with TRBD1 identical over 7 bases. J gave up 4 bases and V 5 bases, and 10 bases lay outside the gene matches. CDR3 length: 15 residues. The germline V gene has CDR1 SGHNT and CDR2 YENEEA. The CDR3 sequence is CASSLPRAGGETQYF. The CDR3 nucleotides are TGTGCCAGCAGCCTACCGCGGGCAGGGGGAGAGACCCAGTACTTC.

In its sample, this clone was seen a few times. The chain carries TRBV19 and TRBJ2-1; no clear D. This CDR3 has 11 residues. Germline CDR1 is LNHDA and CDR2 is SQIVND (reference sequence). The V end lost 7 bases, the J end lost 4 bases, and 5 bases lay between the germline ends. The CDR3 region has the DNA TGTGCCAGTAACAAATACAATGAGCAGTTCTTC. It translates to CASNKYNEQFF.

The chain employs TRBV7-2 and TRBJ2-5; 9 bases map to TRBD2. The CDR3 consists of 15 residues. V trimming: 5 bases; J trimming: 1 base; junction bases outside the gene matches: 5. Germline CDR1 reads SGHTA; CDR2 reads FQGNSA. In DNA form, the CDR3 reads TGTGCCAGCAGCATGGGACTAGCATCCCAAGAGACCCAGTACTTC. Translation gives CASSMGLASQETQYF.

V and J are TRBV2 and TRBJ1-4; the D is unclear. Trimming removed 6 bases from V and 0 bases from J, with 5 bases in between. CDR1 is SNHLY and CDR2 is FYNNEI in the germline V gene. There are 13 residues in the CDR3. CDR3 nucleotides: TGTGCCAGCAGCGGGACAACTAATGAAAAACTGTTTTTT. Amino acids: CASSGTTNEKLFF.

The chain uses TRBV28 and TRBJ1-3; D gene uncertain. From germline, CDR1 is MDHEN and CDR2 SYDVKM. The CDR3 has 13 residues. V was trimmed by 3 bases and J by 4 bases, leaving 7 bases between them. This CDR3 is CASSLAGGNTIYF. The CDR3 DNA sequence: TGTGCCAGCAGTTTGGCGGGGGGAAACACCATATATTTT. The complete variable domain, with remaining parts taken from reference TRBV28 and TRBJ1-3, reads DVKVTQSSRYLVKRTGEKVFLECVQDMDHENMFWYRQDPGLGLRLIYFSYDVKMKEKGDIPEGYSVSREKKERFSLILESASTNQTSMYLCASSLAGGNTIYFGEGSWLTVV.

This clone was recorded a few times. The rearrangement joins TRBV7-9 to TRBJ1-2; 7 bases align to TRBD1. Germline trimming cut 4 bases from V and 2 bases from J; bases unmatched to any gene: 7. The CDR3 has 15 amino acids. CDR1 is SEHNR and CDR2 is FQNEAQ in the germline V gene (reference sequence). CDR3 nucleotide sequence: TGTGCCAGCAGCTACCCTGGGACAGTCAACTATGGCTACACCTTC. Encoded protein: CASSYPGTVNYGYTF.

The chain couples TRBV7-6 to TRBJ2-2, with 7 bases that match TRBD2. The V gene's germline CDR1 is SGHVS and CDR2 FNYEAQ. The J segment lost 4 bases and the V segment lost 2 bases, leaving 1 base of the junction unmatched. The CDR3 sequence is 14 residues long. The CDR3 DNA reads TGTGCCAGCAGCTTAACGGGGGGCACCGGGGAGCTGTTTTTT. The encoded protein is CASSLTGGTGELFF.

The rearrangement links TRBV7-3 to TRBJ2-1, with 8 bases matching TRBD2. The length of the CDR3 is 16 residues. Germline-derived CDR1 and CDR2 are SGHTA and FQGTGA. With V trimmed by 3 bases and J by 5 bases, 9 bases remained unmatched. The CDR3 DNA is TGTGCCAGCAGCTTCCAGGGTAGCGGGATAAACAATGAGCAGTTCTTC. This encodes CASSFQGSGINNEQFF.

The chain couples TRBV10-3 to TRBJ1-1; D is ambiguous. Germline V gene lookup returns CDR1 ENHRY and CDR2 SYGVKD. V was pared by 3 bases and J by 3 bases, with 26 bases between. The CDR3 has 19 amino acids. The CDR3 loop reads CAISELRLDPSAGDTEAFF. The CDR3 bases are TGTGCCATCAGTGAATTGCGCCTGGATCCATCGGCGGGCGACACTGAAGCTTTCTTT.

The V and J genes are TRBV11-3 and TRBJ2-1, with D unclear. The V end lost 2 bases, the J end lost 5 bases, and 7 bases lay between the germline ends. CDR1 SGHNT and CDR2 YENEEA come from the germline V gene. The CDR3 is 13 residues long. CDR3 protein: CASSLYPDNEQFF. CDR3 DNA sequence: TGTGCCAGCAGCTTATATCCCGACAATGAGCAGTTCTTC.

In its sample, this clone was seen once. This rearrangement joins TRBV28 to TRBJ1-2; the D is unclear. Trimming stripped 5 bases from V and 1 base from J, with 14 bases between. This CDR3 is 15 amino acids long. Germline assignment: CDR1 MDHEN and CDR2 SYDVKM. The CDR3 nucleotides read TGTGCCAGCAGTCCCCCGGCAGTAAATAACTATGGCTACACCTTC. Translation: CASSPPAVNNYGYTF.

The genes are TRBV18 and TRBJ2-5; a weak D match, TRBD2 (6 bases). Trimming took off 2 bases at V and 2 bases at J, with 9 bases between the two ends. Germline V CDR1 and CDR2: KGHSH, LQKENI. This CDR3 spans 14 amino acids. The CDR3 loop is CASSPTGAQETQYF. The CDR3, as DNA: TGTGCCAGCTCACCAACGGGAGCGCAAGAGACCCAGTACTTC.

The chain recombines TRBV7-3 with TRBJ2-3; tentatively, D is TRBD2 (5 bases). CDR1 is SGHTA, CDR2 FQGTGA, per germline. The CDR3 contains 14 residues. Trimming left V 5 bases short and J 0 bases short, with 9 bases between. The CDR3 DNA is TGTGCCAGCAGCCTACTAGGGAGCACAGATACGCAGTATTTT. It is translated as CASSLLGSTDTQYF.

The DNA of the CDR3 is TGTGCCACCAGCAGAGTTAGGGAGCAGTTCTTC. The encoded protein is CATSRVREQFF. The V gene is TRBV15, the J gene TRBJ2-1, with D hard to call. CDR1 LNHNV and CDR2 YYDKDF come from the germline V gene (reference sequence). The CDR3 is made up of 11 amino acids. V was shortened by 1 base and J by 10 bases, with 5 bases between the two germline ends. Full variable domain (rest looked up from reference TRBV15 and TRBJ2-1): DAMVIQNPRYQVTQFGKPVTLSCSQTLNHNVMYWYQQKSSQAPKLLFHYYDKDFNNEADTPDNFQSRRPNTSFCFLDIRSPGLGDTAMYLCATSRVREQFFGPGTRLTVL.

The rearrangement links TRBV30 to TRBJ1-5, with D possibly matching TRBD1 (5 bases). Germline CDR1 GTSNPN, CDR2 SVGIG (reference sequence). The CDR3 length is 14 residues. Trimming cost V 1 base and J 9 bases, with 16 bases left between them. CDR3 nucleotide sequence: TGTGCCTGGAGTGACGGCGGGGGGGACCGGCCCCAGCATTTT. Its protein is CAWSDGGGDRPQHF.

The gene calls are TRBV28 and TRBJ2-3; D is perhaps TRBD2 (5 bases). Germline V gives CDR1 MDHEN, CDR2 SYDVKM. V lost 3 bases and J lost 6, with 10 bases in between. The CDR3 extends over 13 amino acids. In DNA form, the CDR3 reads TGTGCCAGCAGTTTTAGAGGGCTTGATACGCAGTATTTT. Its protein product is CASSFRGLDTQYF.

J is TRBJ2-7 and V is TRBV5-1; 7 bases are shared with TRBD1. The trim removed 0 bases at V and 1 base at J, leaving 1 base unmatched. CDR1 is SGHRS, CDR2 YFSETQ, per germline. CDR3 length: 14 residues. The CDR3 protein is CASSLGGQSYEQYF. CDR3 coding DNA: TGCGCCAGCAGCTTGGGGGGACAGTCCTACGAGCAGTACTTC.

The CDR3: CASSVELRSYEQYF. DNA for the CDR3: TGTGCCAGCAGCGTAGAGTTGCGTTCCTACGAGCAGTACTTC. V gene TRBV9 combines with J gene TRBJ2-7, with D hard to call. Trimming shortened V by 0 bases and J by 1 base, and 8 bases separated the two germline ends. The CDR3 consists of 14 residues. Germline V gene data show CDR1 as SGDLS and CDR2 as YYNGEE.

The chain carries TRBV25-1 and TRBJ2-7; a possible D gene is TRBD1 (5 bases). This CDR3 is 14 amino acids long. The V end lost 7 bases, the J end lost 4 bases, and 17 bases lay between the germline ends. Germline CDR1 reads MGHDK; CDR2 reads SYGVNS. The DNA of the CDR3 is TGTGCCAGCACCGGGCAGGGCTCCGTTTACGAGCAGTACTTC. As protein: CASTGQGSVYEQYF.

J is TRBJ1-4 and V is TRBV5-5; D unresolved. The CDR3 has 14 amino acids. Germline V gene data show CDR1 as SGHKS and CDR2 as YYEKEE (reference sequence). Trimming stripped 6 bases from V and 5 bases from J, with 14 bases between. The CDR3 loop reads CASIPAAANEKLFF. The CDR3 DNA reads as TGTGCCAGCATTCCCGCGGCAGCAAATGAAAAACTGTTTTTT.

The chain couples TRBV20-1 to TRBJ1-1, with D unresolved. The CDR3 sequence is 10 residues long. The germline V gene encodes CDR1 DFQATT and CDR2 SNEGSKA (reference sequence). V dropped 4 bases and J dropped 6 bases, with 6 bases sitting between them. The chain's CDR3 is CSAKFSEAFF. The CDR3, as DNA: TGCAGTGCTAAGTTCTCTGAAGCTTTCTTT.

CDR3 residues: CASSPGFLNTEAFF. Here the CDR3 DNA reads TGTGCCAGCAGCCCGGGCTTCTTGAACACTGAAGCTTTCTTT. The genes are TRBV14 and TRBJ1-1; D is unresolved. Germline-derived CDR1 and CDR2 are SGHDN and FVKESK. This CDR3 spans 14 amino acids. Trimming removed 4 bases at V and 0 bases at J, with 9 bases between.

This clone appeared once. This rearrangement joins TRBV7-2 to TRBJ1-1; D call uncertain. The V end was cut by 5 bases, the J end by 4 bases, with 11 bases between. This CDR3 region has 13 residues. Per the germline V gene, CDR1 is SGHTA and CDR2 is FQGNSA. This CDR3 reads CASSRRGGTEAFF. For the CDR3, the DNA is TGTGCCAGCAGCCGTCGGGGAGGCACTGAAGCTTTCTTT.

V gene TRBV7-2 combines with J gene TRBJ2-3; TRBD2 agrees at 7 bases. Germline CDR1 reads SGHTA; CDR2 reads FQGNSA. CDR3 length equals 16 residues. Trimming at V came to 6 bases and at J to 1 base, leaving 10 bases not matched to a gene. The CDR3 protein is CASSSQSGGGTDTQYF. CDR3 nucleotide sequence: TGTGCCAGCAGTTCCCAATCGGGAGGAGGCACAGATACGCAGTATTTT. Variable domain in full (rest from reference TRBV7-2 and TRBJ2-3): GAGVSQSPSNKVTEKGKDVELRCDPISGHTALYWYRQSLGQGLEFLIYFQGNSAPDKSGLPSDRFSAERTGGSVSTLTIQRTQQEDSAVYLCASSSQSGGGTDTQYFGPGTRLTVL.